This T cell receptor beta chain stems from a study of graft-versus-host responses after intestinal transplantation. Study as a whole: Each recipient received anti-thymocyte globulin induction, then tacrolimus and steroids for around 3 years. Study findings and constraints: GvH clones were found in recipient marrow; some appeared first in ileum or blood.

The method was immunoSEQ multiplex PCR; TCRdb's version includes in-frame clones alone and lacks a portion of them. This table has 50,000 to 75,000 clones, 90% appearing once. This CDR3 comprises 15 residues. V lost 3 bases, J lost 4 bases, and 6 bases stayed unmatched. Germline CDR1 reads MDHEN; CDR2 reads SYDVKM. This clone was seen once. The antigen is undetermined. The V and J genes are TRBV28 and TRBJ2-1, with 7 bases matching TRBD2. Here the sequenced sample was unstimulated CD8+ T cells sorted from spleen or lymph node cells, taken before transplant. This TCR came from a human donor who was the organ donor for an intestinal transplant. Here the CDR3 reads CASSLGGTSYNEQFF. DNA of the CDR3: TGTGCCAGCAGTTTGGGGGGGACGTCTTACAATGAGCAGTTCTTC.